Listed here are 5 T cell receptor beta chains from one sample, sequenced in a study of blood T cell repertoires in COVID-19. The table came from immunoSEQ multiplex PCR; TCRdb's copy has only in-frame clones and leaves some out. Of about 24,000 clones in the sample, approximately 78% were seen once. The sequenced sample was peripheral blood. These receptors originate from a human donor in a cohort sampled during active COVID-19.

The chain carries TRBV5-4 and TRBJ2-1; the match to TRBD1 covers 10 bases. Germline lookup yields CDR1 SGHNT and CDR2 YYREEE (reference sequence). This CDR3 is built from 16 residues. Here the CDR3 DNA reads TGTGCAGCGGGACAGGGGACTACGAGCTCCTACAATGAGCAGTTCTTC. This gives the protein CAAGQGTTSSYNEQFF.

This chain joins TRBV27 and TRBJ2-7, with D possibly TRBD1 on 6 matching bases. Trimming left V 6 bases short and J 0 bases short, with 15 bases between. The germline V gene has CDR1 MNHEY and CDR2 SMNVEV (reference sequence). This CDR3 contains 15 residues. The chain's CDR3 is CASRSPTGLSYEQYF. The DNA of the CDR3 is TGTGCCAGCAGATCCCCGACAGGCCTCTCCTACGAGCAGTACTTC.

The gene calls are TRBV4-1 and TRBJ2-1; no clear D. This CDR3 comprises 17 residues. Germline CDR1 MGHRA, CDR2 YSYEKL. Trimming shortened V by 2 bases and J by 5 bases, and 19 bases separated the two germline ends. The CDR3 DNA reads as TGCGCCAGCAGCCAAAGGTACCCCCTGGAGTGGAACAATGAGCAGTTCTTC. Its protein is CASSQRYPLEWNNEQFF.

The genes are TRBV18 and TRBJ1-6; possible D gene TRBD1, 5 bases. Germline V gives CDR1 KGHSH, CDR2 LQKENI. The CDR3 contains 13 residues. Between the trimmed V and J ends, which lost 4 bases and 10 bases, there was a span of 11 bases. CDR3 DNA: TGTGCCAGCTCACTCGGCGGGGACTCACCCCTCCACTTT. Translation: CASSLGGDSPLHF. Together with reference TRBV18 and TRBJ1-6, the CDR3 gives the full variable domain: NAGVMQNPRHLVRRRGQEARLRCSPMKGHSHVYWYRQLPEEGLKFMVYLQKENIIDESGMPKERFSAEFPKEGPSILRIQQVVRGDSAAYFCASSLGGDSPLHFGNGTRLTVT.

This clone was counted a single time. The gene calls are TRBV6-6 and TRBJ2-3; 7 nucleotides agree with TRBD1. With V trimmed by 8 bases and J by 4 bases, 9 bases remained unmatched. The CDR3 runs to 14 residues. Germline V gene data show CDR1 as MNHNY and CDR2 as SVGAGI (reference sequence). This chain's CDR3 is CASYQTGLPDTQYF. CDR3 in DNA: TGTGCCAGCTACCAGACAGGGCTCCCAGATACGCAGTATTTT.